The entry that follows covers one TCR beta chain sequence. CDR1 and CDR2 from the germline V gene are ENHRY and SYGVKD. V dropped 6 bases and J dropped 10 bases, with 10 bases sitting between them. The CDR3 has 11 residues. MiXCR, applied by TCRdb to the RT-PCR reads, yields one record per CDR3 protein. The sample records 650,000 to 800,000 distinct CDR3 sequences, 11% to 15% being singletons. The V and J genes are TRBV10-3 and TRBJ1-3; D gene ambiguous. This sequence was found in a female donor in good health, serving as a healthy control. The sequenced material came from memory CD4+ T cells from blood. This CDR3 is CAIRREDTIYF. The DNA of the CDR3 is TGTGCCATCAGACGGGAGGATACCATATATTTT.